This TCR beta chain was observed in a study of shared clonotypes between healthy human individuals. This clone was observed once. Clones were sequenced by immunoSEQ multiplex PCR, and TCRdb holds only the in-frame ones, with some missing. Among millions of clones, approximately 94% were seen once, and the ten largest hold roughly 1%. Naive-designated CD8 cells lacked CD45RO, were positively enriched for CCR7, and omitted terminally differentiated effector memory CD45RA+ cells. Germline V gene sequence: CDR1 SGHAT, CDR2 FQNNGV. The V gene end was trimmed by 4 bases and the J gene end by 5 bases; junction bases not matched to a gene: 11. The CDR3 sequence is 16 residues long.

Source material: naive CD8+ T cells sorted from blood. This clonotype was obtained from a man aged 18-30 years in good health. The chain has TRBV11-2 and TRBJ2-5, with TRBD1 identical over 9 bases. The CDR3: CASSSPWTGEGETQYF. The CDR3 DNA sequence: TGTGCCAGCAGCTCCCCCTGGACAGGGGAGGGGGAGACCCAGTACTTC.